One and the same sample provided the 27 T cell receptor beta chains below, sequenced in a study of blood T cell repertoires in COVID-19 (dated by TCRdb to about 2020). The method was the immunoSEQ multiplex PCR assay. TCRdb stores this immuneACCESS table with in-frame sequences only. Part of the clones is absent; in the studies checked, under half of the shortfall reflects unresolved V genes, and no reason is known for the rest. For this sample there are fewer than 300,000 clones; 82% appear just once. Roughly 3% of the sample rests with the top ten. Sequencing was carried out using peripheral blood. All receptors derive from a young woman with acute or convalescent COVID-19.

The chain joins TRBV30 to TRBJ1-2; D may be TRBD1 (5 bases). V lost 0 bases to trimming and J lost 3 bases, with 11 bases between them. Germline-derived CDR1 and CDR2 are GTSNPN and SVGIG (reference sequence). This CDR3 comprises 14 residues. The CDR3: CAWSVGAGDYGYTF. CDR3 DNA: TGTGCCTGGAGTGTCGGGGCGGGGGACTATGGCTACACCTTC. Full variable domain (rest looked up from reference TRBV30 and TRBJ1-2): SQTIHQWPATLVQPVGSPLSLECTVEGTSNPNLYWYRQAAGRGLQLLFYSVGIGQISSEVPQNLSASRPQDRQFILSSKKLLLSDSGFYLCAWSVGAGDYGYTFGSGTRLTVV.

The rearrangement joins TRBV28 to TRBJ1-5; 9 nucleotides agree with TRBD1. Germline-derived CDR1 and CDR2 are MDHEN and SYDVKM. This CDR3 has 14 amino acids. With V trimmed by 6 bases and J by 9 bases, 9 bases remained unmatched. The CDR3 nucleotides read TGTGCCAGCAGGGGAACAGGGGGCGCAGCGCCCCAGCATTTT. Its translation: CASRGTGGAAPQHF.

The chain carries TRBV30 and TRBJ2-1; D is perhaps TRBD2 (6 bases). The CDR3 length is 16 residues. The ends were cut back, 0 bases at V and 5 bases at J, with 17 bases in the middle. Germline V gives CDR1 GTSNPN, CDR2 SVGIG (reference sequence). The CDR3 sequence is CAWSVGRRGLNNEQFF. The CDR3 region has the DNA TGTGCCTGGAGTGTAGGGCGGAGGGGTCTAAACAATGAGCAGTTCTTC.

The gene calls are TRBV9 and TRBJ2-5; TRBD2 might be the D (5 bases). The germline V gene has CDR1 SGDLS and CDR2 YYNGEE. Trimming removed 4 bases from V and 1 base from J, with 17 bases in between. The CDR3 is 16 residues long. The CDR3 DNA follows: TGTGCCAGCAGCACGACGGGGAGTTCCCCCCAAGAGACCCAGTACTTC. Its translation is CASSTTGSSPQETQYF.

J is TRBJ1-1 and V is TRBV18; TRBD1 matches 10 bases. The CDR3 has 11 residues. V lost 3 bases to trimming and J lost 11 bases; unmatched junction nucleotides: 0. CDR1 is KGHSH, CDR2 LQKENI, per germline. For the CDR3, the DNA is TGTGCCAGCTCACCGGACAGGGGGGCTTTCTTT. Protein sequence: CASSPDRGAFF.

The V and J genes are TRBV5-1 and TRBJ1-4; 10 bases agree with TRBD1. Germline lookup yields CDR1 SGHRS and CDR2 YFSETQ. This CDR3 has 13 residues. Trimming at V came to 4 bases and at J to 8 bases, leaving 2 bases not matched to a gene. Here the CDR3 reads CASSQGQGEKLFF. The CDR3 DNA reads TGCGCCAGCAGCCAGGGACAGGGGGAAAAACTGTTTTTT. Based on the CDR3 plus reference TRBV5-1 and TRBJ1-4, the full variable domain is KAGVTQTPRYLIKTRGQQVTLSCSPISGHRSVSWYQQTPGQGLQFLFEYFSETQRNKGNFPGRFSGRQFSNSRSEMNVSTLELGDSALYLCASSQGQGEKLFFGSGTQLSVL.

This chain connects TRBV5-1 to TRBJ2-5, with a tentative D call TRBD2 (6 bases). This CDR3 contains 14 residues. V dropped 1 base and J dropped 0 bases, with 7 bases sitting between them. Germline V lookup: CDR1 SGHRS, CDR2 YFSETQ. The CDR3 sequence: CASSLSGDQETQYF. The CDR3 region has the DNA TGCGCCAGCAGCTTGTCGGGGGACCAAGAGACCCAGTACTTC. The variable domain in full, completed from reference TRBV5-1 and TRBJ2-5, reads KAGVTQTPRYLIKTRGQQVTLSCSPISGHRSVSWYQQTPGQGLQFLFEYFSETQRNKGNFPGRFSGRQFSNSRSEMNVSTLELGDSALYLCASSLSGDQETQYFGPGTRLLVL.

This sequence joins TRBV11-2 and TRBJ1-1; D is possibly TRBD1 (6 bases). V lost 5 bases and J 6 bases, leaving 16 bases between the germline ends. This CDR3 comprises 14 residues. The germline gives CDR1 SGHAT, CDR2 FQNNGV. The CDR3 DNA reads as TGTGCCAGCAGCGTCGGGACAACCGGCGCTGAAGCTTTCTTT. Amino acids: CASSVGTTGAEAFF.

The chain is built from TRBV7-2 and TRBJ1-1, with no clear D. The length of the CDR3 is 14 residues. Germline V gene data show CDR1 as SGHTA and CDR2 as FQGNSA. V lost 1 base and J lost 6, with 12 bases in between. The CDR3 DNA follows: TGTGCCAGCAGCTTAGGGTGGCGCGGGGCTGAAGCTTTCTTT. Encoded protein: CASSLGWRGAEAFF. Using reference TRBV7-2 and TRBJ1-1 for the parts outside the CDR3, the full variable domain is GAGVSQSPSNKVTEKGKDVELRCDPISGHTALYWYRQSLGQGLEFLIYFQGNSAPDKSGLPSDRFSAERTGGSVSTLTIQRTQQEDSAVYLCASSLGWRGAEAFFGQGTRLTVV.

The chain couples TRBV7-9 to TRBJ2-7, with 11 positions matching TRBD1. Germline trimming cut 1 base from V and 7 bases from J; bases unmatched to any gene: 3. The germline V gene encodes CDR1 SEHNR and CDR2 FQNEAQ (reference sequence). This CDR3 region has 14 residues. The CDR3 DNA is TGTGCCAGCAGCTTAGGGACAGGGGGCAGGGAGCAGTACTTC. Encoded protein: CASSLGTGGREQYF.

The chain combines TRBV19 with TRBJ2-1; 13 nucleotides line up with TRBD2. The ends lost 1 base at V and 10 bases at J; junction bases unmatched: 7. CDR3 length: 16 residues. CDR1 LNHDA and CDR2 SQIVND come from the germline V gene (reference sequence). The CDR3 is CASSIGTSGRAVEQFF. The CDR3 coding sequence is TGTGCCAGTAGTATAGGAACTAGCGGGAGGGCGGTCGAGCAGTTCTTC.

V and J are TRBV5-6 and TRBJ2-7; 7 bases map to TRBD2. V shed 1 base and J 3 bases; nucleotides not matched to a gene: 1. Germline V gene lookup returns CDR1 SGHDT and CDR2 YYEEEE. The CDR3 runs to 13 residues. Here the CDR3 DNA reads TGTGCCAGCAGCTTGCTAGCGGTCTACGAGCAGTACTTC. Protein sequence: CASSLLAVYEQYF.

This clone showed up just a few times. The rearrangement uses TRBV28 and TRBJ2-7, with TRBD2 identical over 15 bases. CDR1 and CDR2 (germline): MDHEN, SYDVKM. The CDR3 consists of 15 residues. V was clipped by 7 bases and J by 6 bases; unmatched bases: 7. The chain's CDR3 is CASTFVGLAGGEQYF. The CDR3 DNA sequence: TGTGCCAGCACCTTCGTGGGACTAGCGGGAGGCGAGCAGTACTTC.

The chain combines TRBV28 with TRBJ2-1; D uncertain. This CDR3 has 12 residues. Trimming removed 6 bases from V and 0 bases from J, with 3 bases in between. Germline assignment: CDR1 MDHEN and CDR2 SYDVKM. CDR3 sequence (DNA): TGTGCCAGCAGACTCTCCTACAATGAGCAGTTCTTC. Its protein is CASRLSYNEQFF.

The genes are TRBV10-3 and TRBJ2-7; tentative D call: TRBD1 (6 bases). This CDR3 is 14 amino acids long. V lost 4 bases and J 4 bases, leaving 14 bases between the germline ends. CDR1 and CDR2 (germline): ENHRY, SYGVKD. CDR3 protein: CAISVYGTSYEQYF. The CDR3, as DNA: TGTGCCATCAGTGTTTATGGGACATCTTACGAGCAGTACTTC.

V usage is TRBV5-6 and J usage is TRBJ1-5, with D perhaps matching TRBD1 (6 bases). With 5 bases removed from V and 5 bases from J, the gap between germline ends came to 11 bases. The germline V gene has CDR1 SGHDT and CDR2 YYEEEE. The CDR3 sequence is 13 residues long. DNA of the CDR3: TGTGCCAGCAGTCAGGGGTGGGATCAGCCCCAGCATTTT. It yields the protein CASSQGWDQPQHF.

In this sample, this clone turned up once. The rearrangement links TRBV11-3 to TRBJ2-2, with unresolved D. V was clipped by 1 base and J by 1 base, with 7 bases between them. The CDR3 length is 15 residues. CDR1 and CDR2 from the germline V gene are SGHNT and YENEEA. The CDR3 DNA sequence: TGTGCCAGCAGCTTAGGTGGCCTGAACACCGGGGAGCTGTTTTTT. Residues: CASSLGGLNTGELFF.

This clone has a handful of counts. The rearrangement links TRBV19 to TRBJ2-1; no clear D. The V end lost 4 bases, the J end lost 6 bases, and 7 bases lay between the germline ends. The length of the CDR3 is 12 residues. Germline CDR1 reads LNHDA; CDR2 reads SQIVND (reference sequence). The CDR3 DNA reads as TGTGCCAGTAGTACTTGGAGCAATGAGCAGTTCTTC. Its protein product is CASSTWSNEQFF. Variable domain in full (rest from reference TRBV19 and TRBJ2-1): DGGITQSPKYLFRKEGQNVTLSCEQNLNHDAMYWYRQDPGQGLRLIYYSQIVNDFQKGDIAEGYSVSREKKESFPLTVTSAQKNPTAFYLCASSTWSNEQFFGPGTRLTVL.

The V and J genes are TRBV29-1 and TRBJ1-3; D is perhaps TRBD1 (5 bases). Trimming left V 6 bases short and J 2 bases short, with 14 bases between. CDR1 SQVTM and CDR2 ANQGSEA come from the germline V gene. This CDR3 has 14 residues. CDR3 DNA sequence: TGCAGCGTCCACCAGCTAGGGGCTGGAAACACCATATATTTT. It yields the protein CSVHQLGAGNTIYF.

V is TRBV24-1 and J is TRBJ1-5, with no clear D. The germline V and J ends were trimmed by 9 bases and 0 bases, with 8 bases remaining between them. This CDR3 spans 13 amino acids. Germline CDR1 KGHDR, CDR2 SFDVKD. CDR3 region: CATEDYSNQPQHF. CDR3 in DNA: TGTGCCACCGAGGATTATAGCAATCAGCCCCAGCATTTT.

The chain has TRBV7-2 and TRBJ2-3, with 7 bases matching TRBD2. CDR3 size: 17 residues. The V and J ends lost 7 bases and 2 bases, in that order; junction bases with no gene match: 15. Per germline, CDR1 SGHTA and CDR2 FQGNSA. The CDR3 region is CASTQSLTSRYTDTQYF. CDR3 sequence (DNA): TGTGCCAGCACCCAGTCCTTGACTAGCCGATACACAGATACGCAGTATTTT.

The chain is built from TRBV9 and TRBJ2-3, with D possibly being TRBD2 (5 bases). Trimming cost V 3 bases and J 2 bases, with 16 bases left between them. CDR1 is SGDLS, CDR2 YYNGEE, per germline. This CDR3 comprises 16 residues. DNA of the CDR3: TGTGCCAGCAGCGCCCTGGGGAGTCCCTCCACAGATACGCAGTATTTT. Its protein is CASSALGSPSTDTQYF.

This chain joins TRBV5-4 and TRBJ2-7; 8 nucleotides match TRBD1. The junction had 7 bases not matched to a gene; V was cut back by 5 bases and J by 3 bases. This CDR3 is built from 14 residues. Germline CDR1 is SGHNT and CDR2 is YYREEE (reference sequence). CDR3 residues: CASRRTGSDYEQYF. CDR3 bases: TGTGCCAGCAGGAGGACAGGGTCGGACTACGAGCAGTACTTC.

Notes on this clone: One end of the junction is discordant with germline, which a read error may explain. The CDR3 nucleotides read TGCGCCAGCAGCCAAGTGTGGGACAACTTC. Translation: CASSQVWDNF. The rearrangement joins TRBV4-3 to TRBJ2-5, with D maybe TRBD1 (6 bases). Germline-derived CDR1 and CDR2 are LGHNA and YSLEER. This CDR3 is 10 amino acids long.

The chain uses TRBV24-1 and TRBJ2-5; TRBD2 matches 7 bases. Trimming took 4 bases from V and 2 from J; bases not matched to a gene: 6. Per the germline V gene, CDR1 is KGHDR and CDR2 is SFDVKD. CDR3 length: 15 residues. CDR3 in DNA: TGTGCCACCAGTGAGGGAGGGGACTTACAAGAGACCCAGTACTTC. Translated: CATSEGGDLQETQYF.

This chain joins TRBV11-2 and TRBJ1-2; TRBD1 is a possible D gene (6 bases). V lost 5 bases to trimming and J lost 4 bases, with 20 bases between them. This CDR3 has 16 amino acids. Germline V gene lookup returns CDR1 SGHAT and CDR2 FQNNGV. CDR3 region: CASSEIQGLGSYGYTF. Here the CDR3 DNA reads TGTGCCAGCAGCGAAATACAGGGCTTAGGGTCCTATGGCTACACCTTC.

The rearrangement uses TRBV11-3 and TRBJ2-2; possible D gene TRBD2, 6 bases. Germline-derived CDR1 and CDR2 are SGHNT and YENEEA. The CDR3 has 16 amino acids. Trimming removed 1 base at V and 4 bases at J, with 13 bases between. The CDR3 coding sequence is TGTGCCAGCAGCTTAGGCGGGACCCGCCCCACCGGGGAGCTGTTTTTT. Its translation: CASSLGGTRPTGELFF.